The table lists the clone carrying this T cell receptor beta chain with a few counts. Deletions cut 4 bases from V and 1 base from J, with 13 bases between. The CDR3 is made up of 15 amino acids. Germline V gene lookup returns CDR1 LGHNA and CDR2 YNFKEQ. In the authors' workflow: The assay estimated nucleated cells by amplifying reference gene primers. Only in-frame clones appear in the TCRdb table, and some are missing; sequencing was by immunoSEQ multiplex PCR. V and J calls plus clone size are reproduced from that table; the DNA served to infer D and trimming. The data hold 35,000 to 45,000 clones, with over 70% observed a single time. The data were taken from a study of blood T cell repertoires in COVID-19. Study details: Acute-phase and convalescent COVID-19 samples originated in the United States, Italy and Spain. The analysed material was cDNA or gDNA that came from T cells, B-cell-depleted T cells, or PBMCs.

The V call is TRBV4-2, the J call TRBJ1-1; D ambiguous. This TCR came from a man in his 70s with acute or convalescent COVID-19. The material sequenced was peripheral blood. The CDR3 sequence is CASSRTTQGNTEAFF. Written as DNA, the CDR3 is TGTGCCAGCAGCCGTACTACGCAAGGGAACACTGAAGCTTTCTTT.